This T cell receptor beta chain was sequenced during a study of blood T cells in healthy people across ages. Germline loops: CDR1 SQVTM, CDR2 ANQGSEA. The CDR3 has 14 residues. The trim removed 7 bases at V and 1 base at J, leaving 8 bases unmatched. For the second PCR, which ran for about 7 to 12 cycles, a sample-barcoded 5' primer and a J-beta primer mix were used. TCRdb passed the 5' RACE reads through MiXCR, listing each CDR3 protein once. The sample yields more than 900,000 distinct CDR3 sequences, around 29% seen once. On this clonotype: Its antigen remains unknown.

Regarding the study as a whole: The recorded TCR beta diversity per million T cells decreased in a roughly linear manner with age.

The same specimen was also included in a second study, on T cells of mothers and their children.

Sequenced input: blood. The receptor was isolated from a woman aged 35 to 49 in good health. The chain is built from TRBV29-1 and TRBJ1-1, with 8 bases that match TRBD1. The DNA of the CDR3 is TGCAGCGCGATCGGGACAGGAGGGAACACTGAAGCTTTCTTT. It encodes CSAIGTGGNTEAFF.